Given below is one T cell receptor (beta chain) in context. Its specificity is not known. Measured with immunoSEQ multiplex PCR; TCRdb has only the in-frame clones, and not every one. The sample includes 25,000 to 35,000 clones, about nine tenths of them seen just once. The trim removed 3 bases at V and 2 bases at J, leaving 4 bases unmatched. CDR1 is SGHDT, CDR2 YYEEEE, per germline. This CDR3 spans 14 amino acids. These data are taken from a study of a mutant IDH1 vaccine in newly diagnosed glioma. Study-wide context: Vaccine administration was initiated 4-6 weeks following radiotherapy alone, or with temozolomide cycles. Those enrolled had earlier been treated with radiotherapy, temozolomide, or both, mostly both.

Time point reported: week 5, during vaccination. Alongside topical imiquimod, each dose of vaccine comprised 300 ug of mutant IDH1 20-mer peptide. The source material was peripheral blood mononuclear cells (PBMCs), sampled from a glioma patient whose treatment included an IDH1 peptide vaccine. This chain joins TRBV5-6 and TRBJ2-5, with 7 bases that match TRBD2. This TCR derives from a woman in her 40s with glioma. Some clones in this sample may be carry-over from other donors' samples. The CDR3: CASSSAGIQETQYF. CDR3 in DNA: TGTGCCAGCAGCTCAGCGGGGATACAAGAGACCCAGTACTTC. Based on the CDR3 plus reference TRBV5-6 and TRBJ2-5, the full variable domain is DAGVTQSPTHLIKTRGQQVTLRCSPKSGHDTVSWYQQALGQGPQFIFQYYEEEERQRGNFPDRFSGHQFPNYSSELNVNALLLGDSALYLCASSSAGIQETQYFGPGTRLLVL.